This is a list of T cell receptor beta chains from one sample in a study of cytomegalovirus exposure and HLA in healthy donors. Data came from immunoSEQ multiplex PCR; TCRdb stores just in-frame clones and leaves some out. The sample includes approximately 100,000 clones, approximately 80% seen only once; the top ten take about 10%. Specimen: PBMCs. The receptors here all came from a man aged 35-49 years in good health and CMV-seropositive. Both conserved end residues are part of each CDR3. D genes are given only for firm matches. Clone size is given for some rows only: seen once, a few or many times, or a class if the clone is expanded.

v_call,d_call,j_call,clone_size,cdr3_aa,cdr3_nt
TRBV5-6,TRBD1,TRBJ2-7,NA,CASSFSLGQQYEQYF,TGTGCCAGCAGCTTTAGTCTGGGACAGCAGTACGAGCAGTACTTC
TRBV6-5,TRBD1,TRBJ1-6,few,CASSPAGTVFSPLHF,TGTGCCAGCAGTCCAGCCGGGACAGTTTTCTCACCCCTCCACTTT
TRBV4-1,NA,TRBJ2-2,NA,CASSPQNRAVTGELFF,TGCGCCAGCAGCCCCCAAAACAGGGCCGTCACCGGGGAGCTGTTTTTT
TRBV6-1,NA,TRBJ1-1,NA,CASISRGGITEAFF,TGTGCCAGCATTTCCCGCGGCGGGATTACTGAAGCTTTCTTT
TRBV6-4,TRBD1,TRBJ2-2,NA,CASSPTGVVTGELFF,TGTGCCAGCAGTCCAACAGGGGTGGTCACCGGGGAGCTGTTTTTT
TRBV23-1,NA,TRBJ2-4,NA,CASTEGVAKNIQYF,TGCGCCAGCACCGAGGGGGTAGCCAAAAACATTCAGTACTTC
TRBV6-6,TRBD2,TRBJ2-5,NA,CASSYPAGGGETQYF,TGTGCCAGCAGTTACCCAGCGGGGGGTGGAGAGACCCAGTACTTC
TRBV7-9,NA,TRBJ2-7,NA,CSSSPDSYEQYF,TGTTCCAGCAGCCCAGACAGCTACGAGCAGTACTTC
TRBV4-2,TRBD2,TRBJ2-3,NA,CASSQQPGVSGGRLDTQYF,TGTGCCAGCAGCCAACAACCGGGGGTTAGCGGGGGGCGGCTTGATACGCAGTATTTT
TRBV18,TRBD1,TRBJ1-4,NA,CASSPDRAYEKLFF,TGTGCCAGCTCACCGGACAGGGCTTACGAAAAACTGTTTTTT
TRBV4-3,TRBD2,TRBJ2-3,NA,CASSQGPAGSSTDTQYF,TGCGCCAGCAGCCAAGGCCCAGCGGGGTCCTCCACAGATACGCAGTATTTT
TRBV18,TRBD1,TRBJ1-2,NA,CASSPAQGDYGYTF,TGTGCCAGCTCACCGGCACAGGGGGACTATGGCTACACCTTC
TRBV5-4,TRBD1,TRBJ2-5,NA,CASSRGQGVEETQYF,TGTGCCAGCAGTAGAGGACAGGGGGTAGAAGAGACCCAGTACTTC
TRBV9,NA,TRBJ2-5,NA,CASSVAPRGGETQYF,TGTGCCAGCAGCGTAGCCCCCCGCGGTGGAGAGACCCAGTACTTC
TRBV5-1,TRBD1,TRBJ1-3,once,CASSPKTGKNTIYF,TGCGCCAGCAGCCCTAAGACAGGGAAGAACACCATATATTTT
TRBV5-4,TRBD2,TRBJ2-7,NA,CASSNGLAGGYEQYF,TGTGCCAGCAGCAACGGACTAGCGGGGGGTTACGAGCAGTACTTC
TRBV4-1,TRBD2,TRBJ2-7,NA,CASSRERGGSYEQYF,TGCGCCAGCAGCCGAGAGCGGGGGGGCTCTTACGAGCAGTACTTC
TRBV2,NA,TRBJ2-7,NA,CASSRGGHEQYF,TGTGCCAGCAGTAGGGGGGGCCACGAGCAGTACTTC
TRBV14,NA,TRBJ2-3,NA,CASSLMRPTASTDTQYF,TGTGCCAGCAGCCTAATGCGGCCTACTGCTAGCACAGATACGCAGTATTTT
TRBV27,NA,TRBJ2-3,NA,CASRSQVATDTQYF,TGTGCCAGCAGATCCCAGGTCGCGACAGATACGCAGTATTTT
TRBV7-6,NA,TRBJ2-1,NA,CASSRTVSSNERFF,TGTGCCAGCAGCAGGACAGTTTCCTCCAATGAGCGGTTCTTC
TRBV13,NA,TRBJ1-6,few,CASSQREIYNSPLHF,TGTGCCAGCAGCCAAAGGGAGATCTATAATTCACCCCTCCACTTT
TRBV7-9,TRBD1,TRBJ2-1,NA,CASSLGTGLGDEQFF,TGTGCCAGCAGCTTAGGGACAGGCCTAGGGGATGAGCAGTTCTTC
TRBV7-2,TRBD2,TRBJ2-2,NA,CASSLLAGGNTGELFF,TGTGCCAGCAGCTTACTAGCGGGGGGGAACACCGGGGAGCTGTTTTTT
TRBV4-3,NA,TRBJ2-5,NA,CASSRNRAQETQYF,TGCGCCAGCAGCCGTAACAGGGCCCAAGAGACCCAGTACTTC
TRBV20-1,NA,TRBJ2-3,NA,CSARGQYTQYF,TGCAGTGCTAGAGGACAGTATACGCAGTATTTT
TRBV18,TRBD1,TRBJ2-7,NA,CASSPPTGFGDYEQYF,TGTGCCAGCTCACCACCGACAGGGTTTGGGGACTACGAGCAGTACTTC
TRBV5-1,NA,TRBJ2-3,NA,CASREQKGTRGDTQYF,TGCGCCAGCAGAGAACAAAAGGGCACCCGGGGGGATACGCAGTATTTT
TRBV6-5,NA,TRBJ2-5,NA,CASSYSGARRETQYF,TGTGCCAGCAGTTACTCGGGGGCGCGGAGAGAGACCCAGTACTTC
TRBV19,NA,TRBJ1-2,once,CASTKWAQASYGYTF,TGTGCCAGTACAAAATGGGCCCAGGCCTCCTATGGCTACACCTTC
TRBV4-3,TRBD1,TRBJ2-7,NA,CASSPRTGGTYEQYF,TGCGCCAGCAGCCCCAGGACAGGGGGAACCTACGAGCAGTACTTC
TRBV9,NA,TRBJ2-3,few,CASSPQGTDTQYF,TGTGCCAGCAGCCCCCAGGGCACAGATACGCAGTATTTT
TRBV7-3,NA,TRBJ2-3,NA,CASSLSPGDTQYF,TGTGCCAGCAGCTTAAGTCCCGGAGATACGCAGTATTTT
TRBV28,NA,TRBJ2-5,NA,CASSLLGRAGETQYF,TGTGCCAGCAGTTTATTGGGCAGAGCTGGGGAGACCCAGTACTTC
TRBV7-2,NA,TRBJ1-1,NA,CASSRTVTNTEAFF,TGTGCCAGCAGTAGGACAGTCACGAACACTGAAGCTTTCTTT
TRBV15,TRBD2,TRBJ2-5,once,CATSRDGVLAGAQETQYF,TGTGCCACCAGCAGAGATGGGGTGCTAGCGGGGGCTCAAGAGACCCAGTACTTC
TRBV11-3,TRBD1,TRBJ2-5,NA,CASSSQGQGGETQYF,TGTGCCAGCAGCTCCCAAGGACAGGGTGGAGAGACCCAGTACTTC
TRBV27,NA,TRBJ1-2,NA,CASRPFEQGIGYGYTF,TGTGCCAGCAGGCCATTTGAACAGGGTATTGGCTATGGCTACACCTTC
TRBV6-6,NA,TRBJ2-7,once,CASSYQTYEQYF,TGTGCCAGCAGTTACCAGACCTACGAGCAGTACTTC
TRBV7-2,TRBD1,TRBJ1-5,NA,CASSPTGAINQPQHF,TGTGCCAGCAGCCCGACAGGGGCTATCAATCAGCCCCAGCATTTT
TRBV19,TRBD1,TRBJ2-1,NA,CASSIVGTGGNEQFF,TGTGCCAGTAGTATAGTGGGGACAGGGGGGAATGAGCAGTTCTTC
TRBV7-3,NA,TRBJ2-5,NA,CASSLEGLGGETQYF,TGTGCCAGCAGCTTAGAGGGTTTGGGAGGAGAGACCCAGTACTTC
TRBV6-5,TRBD1,TRBJ2-7,NA,CASSKGTGKHEQYF,TGTGCCAGCAGTAAAGGGACAGGGAAGCACGAGCAGTACTTC
TRBV2,NA,TRBJ2-3,NA,CASSDGRAEGTDTQYF,TGTGCCAGCAGTGACGGAAGGGCGGAGGGCACAGATACGCAGTATTTT
TRBV30,NA,TRBJ1-4,NA,CAWSNGQGREKLFF,TGTGCCTGGAGTAATGGGCAGGGTCGAGAAAAACTGTTTTTT
TRBV7-2,NA,TRBJ1-3,NA,CAGSLMQGVSGNTIYF,TGTGCCGGCAGCTTAATGCAAGGGGTCTCTGGAAACACCATATATTTT